Listed below are T cell receptor beta chains from one sample, sequenced in a study of human T cells and chemical hapten exposure. TCRdb called the RACE reads again in MiXCR, with one record for every CDR3 protein. The sample yields about 380,000 distinct CDR3 sequences, nearly 5% seen once. Sequenced material: whole blood, taken in connection with sensitization to the hapten diphenylcyclopropenone (DPC). These receptors all stem from a woman aged 45-65 years with alopecia areata. Some clones in this sample may be carry-over from other donors' samples. Each CDR3 is given without its conserved first and last residue. Each record gives: V gene, D gene, J gene, CDR3 protein. The D gene is left open where the match is weak.

TRBV3-1,.,TRBJ2-3,ASSQDEGLTDTQY
TRBV20-1,.,TRBJ1-6,SARGGGYSPLH
TRBV6-6,.,TRBJ1-4,ASNVWGEKLF
TRBV5-1,.,TRBJ2-3,ASSLGWRTDTQY
TRBV12-3/TRBV12-4,.,TRBJ1-1,ASSPRIMNTEAF
TRBV7-2,TRBD1,TRBJ2-5,ASSLRRGLKTQY
TRBV9,TRBD1,TRBJ2-7,ASSETDRGPWEQY
TRBV12-3/TRBV12-4,TRBD2,TRBJ2-1,ASTSGLAGGFNDEQF
TRBV29-1,TRBD2,TRBJ2-4,SVGIAGGSGNIQY
TRBV30,.,TRBJ1-1,AWGGTFEAF
TRBV5-1,TRBD2,TRBJ2-3,ASSLGLAGAEDTQY
TRBV20-1,.,TRBJ2-6,SAFGGSGANVLT
TRBV5-4,.,TRBJ2-3,ASSLALAPDTQY
TRBV27,TRBD1,TRBJ2-7,ASSFAGGHEQY
TRBV7-2,.,TRBJ2-1,ASSFPYNEQF
TRBV10-3,.,TRBJ1-5,AISVGQGQPQH
TRBV5-1,.,TRBJ2-3,ASSFSQVAGTDTQY
TRBV12-3/TRBV12-4,TRBD2,TRBJ2-7,ASSVSGRAPEQY
TRBV18,.,TRBJ2-6,ASSPVAGRSSGANVLT
TRBV3-1,.,TRBJ1-6,ASSPLRAGNSPLH
TRBV4-1,TRBD1,TRBJ1-2,ASSQDRAGGWEGYT
TRBV7-9,TRBD2,TRBJ2-3,ASNGGSHTDTQY
TRBV6-1,TRBD1,TRBJ2-6,ASSYQDRAGANVLT
TRBV18,TRBD1,TRBJ1-1,ASSLRQGGVMNTEAF
TRBV6-2/TRBV6-3,.,TRBJ2-7,ASGVDEQY
TRBV19,TRBD2,TRBJ2-1,ASSTRGSGGYNEQF
TRBV7-2,TRBD2,TRBJ2-3,ASSLQSAGGPTDTQY
TRBV25-1,TRBD1,TRBJ1-1,ASSEFGDRRAF
TRBV5-1,TRBD2,TRBJ2-3,ASSPGGARSTDTQY
TRBV3-1,.,TRBJ2-1,ASSQDHGADNEQF
TRBV12-3/TRBV12-4,.,TRBJ2-6,ASSIYGSGANVLT
TRBV6-5,TRBD1,TRBJ1-2,ASLSPGGSNYGYT
TRBV29-1,.,TRBJ1-1,SVEGGGTEAF
TRBV7-2,.,TRBJ1-2,ASSSSTRGYT
TRBV20-1,.,TRBJ2-4,SAAPQGIQY
TRBV5-4,.,TRBJ2-1,ASRTRAQGNEQF
TRBV3-1,TRBD1,TRBJ1-4,ASSQNRDRGEKLF
TRBV3-1,TRBD1,TRBJ1-1,ASSQRGRGGAF
TRBV28,.,TRBJ2-1,ASSFRGLAEQF
TRBV7-8,TRBD1,TRBJ1-5,ASSLGDRGNQPQH
TRBV3-1,TRBD1,TRBJ2-5,ASSQVEGARMEETQY
TRBV5-6,TRBD1,TRBJ1-1,ASSPMDRAGTEAF
TRBV7-9,TRBD1,TRBJ1-5,ASSLGSGTGGAGQPQH
TRBV5-4,.,TRBJ2-2,ASSLAGQPNTGELF
TRBV5-1,TRBD2,TRBJ2-1,ASSAGLDPYNEQF